The 2 T cell receptor beta chains in this list originate from one sample, sequenced in a study of T cell responses to AZD1222 COVID-19 vaccine. The repertoire was sequenced with immunoSEQ multiplex PCR; TCRdb's copy has only in-frame clones and lacks some. The sample includes roughly 140,000 clones, approximately 88% of them seen just once. This material consisted of peripheral blood, taken on day 0 of AZD1222 vaccination. The receptors originated from an adult in good health.

V usage is TRBV5-1 and J usage is TRBJ1-1, with 8 bases lining up with TRBD1. The germline V gene has CDR1 SGHRS and CDR2 YFSETQ. The CDR3 is 15 residues long. With V trimmed by 4 bases and J by 0 bases, 5 bases remained unmatched. The DNA of the CDR3 is TGCGCCAGCAGCGGGGGACAGGCCTTGAACACTGAAGCTTTCTTT. It is translated as CASSGGQALNTEAFF.

The genes are TRBV4-3 and TRBJ1-2; the D gene is possibly TRBD1 (6 bases). The length of the CDR3 is 16 residues. V lost 0 bases and J 8 bases, leaving 19 bases between the germline ends. Germline lookup yields CDR1 LGHNA and CDR2 YSLEER. This CDR3 reads CASSQDWQGSKRGYTF. CDR3 DNA sequence: TGCGCCAGCAGCCAAGATTGGCAGGGGTCCAAGCGGGGCTACACCTTC.